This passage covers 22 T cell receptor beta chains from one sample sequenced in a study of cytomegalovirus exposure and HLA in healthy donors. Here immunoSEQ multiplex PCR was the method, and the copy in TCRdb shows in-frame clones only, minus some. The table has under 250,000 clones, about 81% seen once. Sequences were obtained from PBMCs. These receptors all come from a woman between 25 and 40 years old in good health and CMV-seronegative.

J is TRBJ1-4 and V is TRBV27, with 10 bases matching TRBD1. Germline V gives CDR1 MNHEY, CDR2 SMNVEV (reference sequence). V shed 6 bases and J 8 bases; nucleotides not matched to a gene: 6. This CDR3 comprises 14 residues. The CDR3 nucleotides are TGTGCCAGCAGCCCCCGGGACAGGGGCGAAAAACTGTTTTTT. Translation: CASSPRDRGEKLFF.

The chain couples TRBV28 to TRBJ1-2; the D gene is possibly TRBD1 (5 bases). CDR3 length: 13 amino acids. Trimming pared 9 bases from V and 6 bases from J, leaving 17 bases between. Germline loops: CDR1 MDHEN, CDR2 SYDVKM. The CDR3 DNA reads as TGTGCCAGTCGGGAGGGGAATGAGGATGGCTACACCTTC. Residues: CASREGNEDGYTF.

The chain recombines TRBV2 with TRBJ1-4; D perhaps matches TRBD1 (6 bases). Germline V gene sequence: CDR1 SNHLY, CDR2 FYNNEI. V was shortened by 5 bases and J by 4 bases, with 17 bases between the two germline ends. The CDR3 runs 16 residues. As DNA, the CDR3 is TGTGCCAGCAGTACCGACATCCAGGGGTATAATGAAAAACTGTTTTTT. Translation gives CASSTDIQGYNEKLFF.

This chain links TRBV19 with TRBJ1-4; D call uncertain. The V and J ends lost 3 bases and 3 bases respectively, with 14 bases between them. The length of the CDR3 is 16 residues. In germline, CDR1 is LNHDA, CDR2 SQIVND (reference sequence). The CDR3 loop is CASSIERAGPNEKLFF. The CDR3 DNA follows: TGTGCCAGTAGTATTGAGAGGGCCGGGCCTAATGAAAAACTGTTTTTT.

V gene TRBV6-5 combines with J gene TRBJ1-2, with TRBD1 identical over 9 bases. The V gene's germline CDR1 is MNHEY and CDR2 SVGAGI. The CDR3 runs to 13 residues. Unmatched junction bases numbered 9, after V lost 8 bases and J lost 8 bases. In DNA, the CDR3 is TGTGCCAGCGCTCCCCGGGACAGGGAAGGCTACACCTTC. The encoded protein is CASAPRDREGYTF.

The CDR3 coding sequence is TGTGCCAGCAGTGACGACAGAGTCTCCACTGAAGCTTTCTTT. This sequence encodes CASSDDRVSTEAFF. J is TRBJ1-1 and V is TRBV6-5; TRBD1 might be the D (5 bases). The CDR3 covers 14 residues. Trimming took off 5 bases at V and 4 bases at J, with 14 bases between the two ends. CDR1 is MNHEY and CDR2 is SVGAGI in the germline V gene.

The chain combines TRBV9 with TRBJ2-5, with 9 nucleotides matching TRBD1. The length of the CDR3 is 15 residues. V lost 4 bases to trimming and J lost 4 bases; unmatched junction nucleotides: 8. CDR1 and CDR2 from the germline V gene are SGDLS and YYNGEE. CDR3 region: CASSTQSGQGETQYF. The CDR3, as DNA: TGTGCCAGCAGCACCCAATCGGGACAGGGAGAGACCCAGTACTTC.

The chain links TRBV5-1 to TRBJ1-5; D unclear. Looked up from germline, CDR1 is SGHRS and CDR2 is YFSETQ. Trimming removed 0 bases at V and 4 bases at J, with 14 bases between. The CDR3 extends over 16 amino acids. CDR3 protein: CASSLGGVVGNQPQHF. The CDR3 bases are TGCGCCAGCAGCTTGGGGGGAGTCGTAGGGAATCAGCCCCAGCATTTT.

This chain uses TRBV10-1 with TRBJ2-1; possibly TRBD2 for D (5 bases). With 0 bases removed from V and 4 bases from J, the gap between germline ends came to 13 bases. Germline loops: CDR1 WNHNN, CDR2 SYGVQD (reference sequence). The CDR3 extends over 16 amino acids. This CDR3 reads CASSESRTLDYNEQFF. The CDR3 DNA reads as TGCGCCAGCAGTGAGTCGAGGACTCTCGATTACAATGAGCAGTTCTTC.

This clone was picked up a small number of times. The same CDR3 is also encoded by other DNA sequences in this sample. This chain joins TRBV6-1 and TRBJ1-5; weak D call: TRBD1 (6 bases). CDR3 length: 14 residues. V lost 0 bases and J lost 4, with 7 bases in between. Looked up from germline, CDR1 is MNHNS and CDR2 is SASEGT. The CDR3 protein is CASSEAGANQPQHF. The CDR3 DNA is TGTGCCAGCAGTGAAGCGGGGGCAAATCAGCCCCAGCATTTT.

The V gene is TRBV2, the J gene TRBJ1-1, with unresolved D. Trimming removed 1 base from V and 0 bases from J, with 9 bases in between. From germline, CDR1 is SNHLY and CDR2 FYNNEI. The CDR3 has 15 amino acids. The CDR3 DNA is TGTGCCAGCAGTGAAGGCGGCAGCATGAACACTGAAGCTTTCTTT. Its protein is CASSEGGSMNTEAFF.

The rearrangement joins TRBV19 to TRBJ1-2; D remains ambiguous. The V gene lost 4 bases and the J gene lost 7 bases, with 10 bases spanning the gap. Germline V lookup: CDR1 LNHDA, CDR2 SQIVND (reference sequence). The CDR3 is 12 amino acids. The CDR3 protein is CASSSIPGGYTF. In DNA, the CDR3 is TGTGCCAGTAGTAGTATTCCGGGTGGCTACACCTTC.

CDR3 DNA: TGTGCCAGCAGCCCTCCCCCGACAGGCTCCTACGAGCAGTACTTC. As protein: CASSPPPTGSYEQYF. V is TRBV5-6 and J is TRBJ2-7, with D maybe TRBD1 (6 bases). The CDR3 covers 15 residues. Germline-derived CDR1 and CDR2 are SGHDT and YYEEEE. The V end was cut by 4 bases, the J end by 0 bases, with 14 bases between.

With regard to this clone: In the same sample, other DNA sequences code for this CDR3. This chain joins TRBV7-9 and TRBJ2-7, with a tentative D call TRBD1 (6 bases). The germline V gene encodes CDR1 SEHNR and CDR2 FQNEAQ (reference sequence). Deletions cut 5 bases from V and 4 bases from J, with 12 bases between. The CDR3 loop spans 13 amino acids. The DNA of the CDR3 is TGTGCCAGCAGCCCGACAGGTTCGTACGAGCAGTACTTC. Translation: CASSPTGSYEQYF.

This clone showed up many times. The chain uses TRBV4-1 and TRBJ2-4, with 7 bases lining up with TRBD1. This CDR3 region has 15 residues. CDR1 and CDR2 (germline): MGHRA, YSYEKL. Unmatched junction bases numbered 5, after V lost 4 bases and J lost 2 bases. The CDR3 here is CASSPGTVTKNIQYF. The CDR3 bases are TGCGCCAGCAGCCCGGGGACAGTGACCAAAAACATTCAGTACTTC.

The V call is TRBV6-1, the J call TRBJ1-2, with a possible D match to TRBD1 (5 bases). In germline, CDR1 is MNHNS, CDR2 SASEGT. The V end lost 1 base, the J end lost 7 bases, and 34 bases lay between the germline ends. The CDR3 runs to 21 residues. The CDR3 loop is CASSEVGLSRTSPGSHGGYTF. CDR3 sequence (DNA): TGTGCCAGCAGTGAAGTGGGTCTGTCGAGGACAAGCCCTGGGTCCCACGGTGGCTACACCTTC.

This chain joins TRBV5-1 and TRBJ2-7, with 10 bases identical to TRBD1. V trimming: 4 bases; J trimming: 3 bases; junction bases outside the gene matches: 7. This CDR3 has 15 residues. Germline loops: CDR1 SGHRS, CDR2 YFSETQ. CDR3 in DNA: TGCGCCAGCAGCGGGGACAGGGGATCGGACTACGAGCAGTACTTC. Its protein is CASSGDRGSDYEQYF.

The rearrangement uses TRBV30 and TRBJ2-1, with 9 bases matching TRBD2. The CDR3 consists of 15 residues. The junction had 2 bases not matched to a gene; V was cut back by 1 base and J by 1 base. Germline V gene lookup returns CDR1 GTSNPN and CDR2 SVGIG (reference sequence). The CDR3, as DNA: TGTGCCTGGAGTGCGACTAGCGGATCCTACAATGAGCAGTTCTTC. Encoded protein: CAWSATSGSYNEQFF.

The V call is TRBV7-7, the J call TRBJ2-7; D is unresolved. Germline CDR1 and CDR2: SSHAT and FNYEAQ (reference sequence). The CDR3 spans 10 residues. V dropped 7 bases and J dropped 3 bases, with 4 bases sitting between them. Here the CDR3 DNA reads TGTGCCAGCACCCACTACGAGCAGTACTTC. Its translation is CASTHYEQYF.

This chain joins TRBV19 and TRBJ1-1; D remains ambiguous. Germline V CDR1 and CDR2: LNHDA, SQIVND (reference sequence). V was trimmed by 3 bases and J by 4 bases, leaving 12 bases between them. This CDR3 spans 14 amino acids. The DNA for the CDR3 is TGTGCCAGTAGTATCGAGAGGGAGGGCACTGAAGCTTTCTTT. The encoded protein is CASSIEREGTEAFF.

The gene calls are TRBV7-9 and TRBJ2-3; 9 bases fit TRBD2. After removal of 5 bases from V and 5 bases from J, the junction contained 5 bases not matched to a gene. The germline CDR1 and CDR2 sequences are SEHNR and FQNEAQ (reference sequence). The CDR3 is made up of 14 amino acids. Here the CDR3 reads CASSRAGGQDTQYF. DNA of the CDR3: TGTGCCAGCAGCCGCGCGGGGGGGCAAGATACGCAGTATTTT.

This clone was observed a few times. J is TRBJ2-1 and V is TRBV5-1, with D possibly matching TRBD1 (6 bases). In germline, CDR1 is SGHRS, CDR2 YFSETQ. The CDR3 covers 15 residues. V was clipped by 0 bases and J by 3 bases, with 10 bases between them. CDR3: CASSLVGHRYNEQFF. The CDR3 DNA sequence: TGCGCCAGCAGCTTGGTGGGACACCGCTACAATGAGCAGTTCTTC. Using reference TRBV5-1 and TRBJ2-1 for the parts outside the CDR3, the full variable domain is KAGVTQTPRYLIKTRGQQVTLSCSPISGHRSVSWYQQTPGQGLQFLFEYFSETQRNKGNFPGRFSGRQFSNSRSEMNVSTLELGDSALYLCASSLVGHRYNEQFFGPGTRLTVL.